This T cell receptor beta chain was captured by sequencing in a study of T cell responses to AZD1222 COVID-19 vaccine (dated by TCRdb to the early 2020s). About the investigation overall: TCR sequencing was performed for fewer than 250 trial participants, of whom 200 to 220 were given two doses of AZD1222 and roughly 25 were given two doses of MenACWY control vaccine. Enrollment into the trials was organized by age into subgroups of 18-55, 56-69 and 70-plus years, and those subgroups contained approximately 160, 26 and 62 TCR-sequenced participants, respectively. The paper's findings and limits, for the study overall: A significant rise in spike-specific TCR breadth and depth was observed after two AZD1222 doses relative to day 0 and relative to MenACWY recipients. Only a handful of AZD1222 recipients were SARS-CoV-2 seropositive at baseline, limiting conclusions about previously exposed vaccinees. Reportedly, close to half of the unique spike-specific TCRs recognized epitopes lying outside the regions that are mutated in the B.1.351 and B.1.1.7 variants. Vaccine-associated CD4 TCRs spanned the whole spike protein, with dominant responses in regions 160-218 and 743-854. In the small 56-69-year group, the increase in depth fell short of significance, most likely because of low power. Participants were mostly white British, with more females than males. The authors suggested clonal diversity may have been underestimated. Because no samples from the day 14 peak response were available, repertoires could be characterized only after the peak T cell response.

To note about this clone: There is no known antigen for this receptor. One base away there is no much larger clone; base qualities are not given.

For this chain, trimming is 4 bases at the V end and 5 bases at the J end, and the number of junction bases without a gene match is 5. The CDR3, cysteine through phenylalanine, is 15 amino acids long. Only the CDR3 DNA stays, 45 bases, in frame from base 1. CDR1 and CDR2 are drawn from the germline V gene (reference sequence): LNHDA, SQIVND. The CDR3 regions of human TCRbeta chains were analyzed by immunosequencing. The paper's data handling went like this. TCRs in the repertoires were compared against a reference library of SARS-CoV-2-specific TCRs that had been generated with the MIRA antigen-specificity platform. Breadth meant the fraction of unique TCRs that were SARS-CoV-2-associated, whereas depth meant the fraction of total T cells that were SARS-CoV-2-associated. Using the MIRA data, each spike-specific TCR was mapped to the spike region that the TCR reacts to and placed in a CD4 or CD8 class. Log10-transformed breadth and depth values were compared by one-way ANOVA with Sidak's multiple comparisons tests. TCRdb obtained this table from immuneACCESS and retained in-frame rearrangements with V and J assigned. These tables miss some clones; where compared with another copy, unresolved V genes account for less than half of the shortfall, and the remainder is unexplained. V and J calls and clone size are as listed in that table; D and trimming were resolved from the DNA. The sample table holds 98,000 or so clones, of which around 86% were seen once. Of the sample, 3.3% falls within the top ten clones.

The time point label for this specimen denotes: about 28 days (+/-7) after the second vaccine dose. This sample's treatment or condition label indicates: meningococcal conjugate vaccine given as trial control. Vaccinee samples came from UK trials COV001 and COV002, including a single-blind randomized controlled phase 2/3 trial of AZD1222 (ChAdOx1 nCoV-19) in healthy adults. Trial participant PBMC samples were collected at day 0 and day 28 after the second dose for TCRbeta chain sequencing. The sequencing used peripheral blood, collected 28 days after the second dose of the MenACWY control vaccine. The source is an adult who received the MenACWY meningococcal vaccine as a control. The V and J segments used are TRBV19 and TRBJ1-5; a stretch of 10 junction bases matches TRBD1. The CDR3 sequence is CASSSRDRGHQPQHF. DNA sequence: TGTGCCAGTAGTAGCCGGGACAGGGGTCATCAGCCCCAGCATTTT.